Listed below are T cell receptor beta chains from one sample, sequenced in a study of molecular identifiers for immune sequencing clone quantification. Each CDR3 protein is one row after TCRdb ran MiXCR on the PCR reads. The profile covers hundreds of thousands of distinct CDR3 sequences, with 15% to 20% appearing a single time and roughly 0.9% taken by the ten largest. The source material was naive CD8+ T cells from blood, with Jurkat cell RNA spiked in. These receptors were taken from a human donor in good health. Some libraries in this study had Jurkat cell RNA spiked in. The CDR3 runs from the conserved cysteine through the conserved F or W. A D gene is named only where the DNA matches it firmly. Expanded clones get a size class; other rows say once, few or many, or leave the size out.

D gene: .
J gene: TRBJ2-4
clone size: .
V gene: TRBV11-3
CDR3 protein: CASSFPADSRIQYF

D gene: .
J gene: TRBJ1-3
clone size: many
V gene: TRBV27
CDR3 protein: CASKDWRESTIYF

D gene: .
J gene: TRBJ1-5
clone size: few
V gene: TRBV19
CDR3 protein: CASSIAGFSQPQHF

D gene: TRBD1
J gene: TRBJ2-5
clone size: many
V gene: TRBV7-9
CDR3 protein: CASARRDSGVETQYF

D gene: TRBD2
J gene: TRBJ2-5
clone size: many
V gene: TRBV5-5
CDR3 protein: CASSSTSGGPKETQYF

D gene: TRBD2
J gene: TRBJ2-7
clone size: .
V gene: TRBV7-9
CDR3 protein: CAGSSGTSGNSYEQYF

D gene: TRBD1
J gene: TRBJ1-2
clone size: .
V gene: TRBV19
CDR3 protein: CASSMTGGLGYTF

D gene: TRBD2
J gene: TRBJ2-7
clone size: .
V gene: TRBV28
CDR3 protein: CASSPTAGGPRYEQYF

D gene: .
J gene: TRBJ2-5
clone size: few
V gene: TRBV3-1
CDR3 protein: CASSQDIETQYF

D gene: TRBD2
J gene: TRBJ2-6
clone size: many
V gene: TRBV27
CDR3 protein: CASRRRTSGSHFDSGANVLTF

D gene: .
J gene: TRBJ2-4
clone size: many
V gene: TRBV29-1
CDR3 protein: CSVGVDSENIQYF

D gene: .
J gene: TRBJ2-1
clone size: few
V gene: TRBV5-5
CDR3 protein: CASSPYDSYNEQFF

D gene: .
J gene: TRBJ2-1
clone size: .
V gene: TRBV4-1
CDR3 protein: CASSLRAASKMNEQFF

D gene: TRBD1
J gene: TRBJ2-3
clone size: many
V gene: TRBV12-3/TRBV12-4
CDR3 protein: CASSPRTGGIDTQYF

D gene: .
J gene: TRBJ1-2
clone size: .
V gene: TRBV13
CDR3 protein: CASSLAQDDYGHTF

D gene: .
J gene: TRBJ1-2
clone size: many
V gene: TRBV13
CDR3 protein: CASSQGPATAESHTF

D gene: TRBD1
J gene: TRBJ2-6
clone size: many
V gene: TRBV19
CDR3 protein: CASRDRAVIGANVLTF

D gene: TRBD2
J gene: TRBJ2-7
clone size: once
V gene: TRBV4-3
CDR3 protein: CASSQGTMSYEQYF

D gene: .
J gene: TRBJ1-1
clone size: many
V gene: TRBV19
CDR3 protein: CASSISTNTEAFF

D gene: .
J gene: TRBJ2-1
clone size: few
V gene: TRBV5-4
CDR3 protein: CASSTANYNEQFF

D gene: .
J gene: TRBJ1-1
clone size: many
V gene: TRBV6-5
CDR3 protein: CASIGPLSEAFF

D gene: .
J gene: TRBJ1-4
clone size: .
V gene: TRBV2
CDR3 protein: CANEGQRRNEKLFF

D gene: TRBD2
J gene: TRBJ2-7
clone size: .
V gene: TRBV7-2
CDR3 protein: CASSWVIGVRGDFYEQYF

D gene: TRBD1
J gene: TRBJ1-1
clone size: .
V gene: TRBV18
CDR3 protein: CASSPWDRSLANTEAFF

D gene: .
J gene: TRBJ2-1
clone size: few
V gene: TRBV30
CDR3 protein: CAPVGSGNEQFF

D gene: .
J gene: TRBJ1-2
clone size: many
V gene: TRBV29-1
CDR3 protein: CSVDFRGSPYGYTF

D gene: .
J gene: TRBJ1-6
clone size: .
V gene: TRBV13
CDR3 protein: CASSSRAGNSPLHF

D gene: .
J gene: TRBJ2-7
clone size: few
V gene: TRBV5-3
CDR3 protein: CASSLRALTYEQYF

D gene: TRBD1
J gene: TRBJ2-1
clone size: .
V gene: TRBV11-2
CDR3 protein: CAGSLGTGYNEQFF

D gene: .
J gene: TRBJ2-7
clone size: .
V gene: TRBV7-2
CDR3 protein: CASSPGALSSYEQYF

D gene: TRBD1
J gene: TRBJ1-1
clone size: once
V gene: TRBV28
CDR3 protein: CASSSETGGHTDAFF

D gene: .
J gene: TRBJ2-7
clone size: many
V gene: TRBV7-9
CDR3 protein: CASTPPGEPSEQYF

D gene: TRBD1
J gene: TRBJ1-4
clone size: many
V gene: TRBV19
CDR3 protein: CASSIDHRDRSNEKLFF

D gene: .
J gene: TRBJ2-7
clone size: many
V gene: TRBV7-9
CDR3 protein: CASSLESGGIRSYEQYF

D gene: TRBD2
J gene: TRBJ2-1
clone size: many
V gene: TRBV28
CDR3 protein: CASSPLSPGGEQFF

D gene: .
J gene: TRBJ1-6
clone size: few
V gene: TRBV19
CDR3 protein: CASKPTDVRHSPLHF

D gene: TRBD1
J gene: TRBJ2-2
clone size: .
V gene: TRBV9
CDR3 protein: CASSGGQAANTGELFF

D gene: TRBD1
J gene: TRBJ1-5
clone size: many
V gene: TRBV30
CDR3 protein: CAWSVGQGARQPQHF

D gene: .
J gene: TRBJ2-2
clone size: few
V gene: TRBV19
CDR3 protein: CASSITAGSNTGELFF

D gene: .
J gene: TRBJ1-5
clone size: few
V gene: TRBV27
CDR3 protein: CASSLGMQGNQPQHF

D gene: .
J gene: TRBJ1-1
clone size: many
V gene: TRBV5-1
CDR3 protein: CASSFLGDNTEAFF

D gene: TRBD2
J gene: TRBJ2-1
clone size: few
V gene: TRBV30
CDR3 protein: CACQGLAGRYNEQFF

D gene: .
J gene: TRBJ2-1
clone size: few
V gene: TRBV14
CDR3 protein: CASSQDLGRLAHNEQFF

D gene: .
J gene: TRBJ2-7
clone size: many
V gene: TRBV6-2/TRBV6-3
CDR3 protein: CASSKAGIAYEQYF

D gene: .
J gene: TRBJ2-7
clone size: few
V gene: TRBV7-9
CDR3 protein: CASSQDSDLYF

D gene: .
J gene: TRBJ2-7
clone size: .
V gene: TRBV27
CDR3 protein: CASRSGLSSYEQYF

D gene: .
J gene: TRBJ1-4
clone size: many
V gene: TRBV14
CDR3 protein: CASSDYNEKLFF

D gene: TRBD2
J gene: TRBJ2-2
clone size: many
V gene: TRBV11-2
CDR3 protein: CASSFSAGGFTGELFF

D gene: .
J gene: TRBJ2-5
clone size: many
V gene: TRBV20-1
CDR3 protein: CSARDGGSEYQETQYF